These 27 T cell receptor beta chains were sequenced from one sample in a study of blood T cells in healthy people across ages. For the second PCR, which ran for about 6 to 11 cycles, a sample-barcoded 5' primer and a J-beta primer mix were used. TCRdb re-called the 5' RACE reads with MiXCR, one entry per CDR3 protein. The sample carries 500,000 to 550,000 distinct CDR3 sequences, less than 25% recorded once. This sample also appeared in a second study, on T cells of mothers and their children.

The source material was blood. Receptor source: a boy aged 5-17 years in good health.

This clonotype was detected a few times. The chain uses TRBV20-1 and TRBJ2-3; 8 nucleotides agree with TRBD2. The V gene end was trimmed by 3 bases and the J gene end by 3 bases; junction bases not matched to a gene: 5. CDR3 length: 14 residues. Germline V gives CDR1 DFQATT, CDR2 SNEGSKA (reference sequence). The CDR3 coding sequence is TGCAGTGCTAGGTCCGGGAGGGAGACAGATACGCAGTATTTT. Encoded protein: CSARSGRETDTQYF.

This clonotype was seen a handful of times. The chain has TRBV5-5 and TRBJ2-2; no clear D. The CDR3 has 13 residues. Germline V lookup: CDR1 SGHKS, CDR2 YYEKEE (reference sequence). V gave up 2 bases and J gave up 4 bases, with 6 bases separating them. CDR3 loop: CASSFVSTGELFF. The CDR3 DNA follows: TGTGCCAGCAGCTTTGTTTCCACCGGGGAGCTGTTTTTT. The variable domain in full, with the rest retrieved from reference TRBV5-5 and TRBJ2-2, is DAGVTQSPTHLIKTRGQQVTLRCSPISGHKSVSWYQQVLGQGPQFIFQYYEKEERGRGNFPDRFSARQFPNYSSELNVNALLLGDSALYLCASSFVSTGELFFGEGSRLTVL.

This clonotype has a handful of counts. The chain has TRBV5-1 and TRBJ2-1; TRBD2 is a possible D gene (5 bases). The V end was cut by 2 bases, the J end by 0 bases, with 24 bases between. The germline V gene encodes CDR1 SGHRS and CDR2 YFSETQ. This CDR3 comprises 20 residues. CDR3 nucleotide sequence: TGCGCCAGCAGCTTTTATGATCTCCACTGGACTCCGAGCTCCTACAATGAGCAGTTCTTC. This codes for CASSFYDLHWTPSSYNEQFF.

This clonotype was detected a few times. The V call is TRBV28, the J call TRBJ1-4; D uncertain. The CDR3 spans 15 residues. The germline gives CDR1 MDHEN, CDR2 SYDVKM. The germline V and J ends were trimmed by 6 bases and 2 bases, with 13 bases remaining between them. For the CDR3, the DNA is TGTGCCAGCAGAGGATGGGCGCACACTAATGAAAAACTGTTTTTT. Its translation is CASRGWAHTNEKLFF.

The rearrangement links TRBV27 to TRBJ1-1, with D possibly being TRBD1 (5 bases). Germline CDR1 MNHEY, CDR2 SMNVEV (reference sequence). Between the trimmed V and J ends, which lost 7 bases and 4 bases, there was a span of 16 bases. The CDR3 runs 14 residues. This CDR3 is CASNPGGGTTEAFF. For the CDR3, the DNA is TGTGCCAGCAACCCTGGGGGGGGGACCACTGAAGCTTTCTTT.

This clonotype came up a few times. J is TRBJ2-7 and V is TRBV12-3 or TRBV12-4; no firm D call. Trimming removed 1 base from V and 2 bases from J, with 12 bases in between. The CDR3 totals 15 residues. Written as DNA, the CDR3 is TGTGCCAGCAGTTTAGGGATGCTAGAGGCCTACGAGCAGTACTTC. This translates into CASSLGMLEAYEQYF.

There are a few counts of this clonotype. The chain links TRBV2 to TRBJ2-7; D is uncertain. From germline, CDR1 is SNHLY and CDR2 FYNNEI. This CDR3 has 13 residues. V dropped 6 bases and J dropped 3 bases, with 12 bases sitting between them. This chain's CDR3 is CASRKVGNYEQYF. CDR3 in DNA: TGTGCCAGCAGGAAAGTGGGGAACTACGAGCAGTACTTC.

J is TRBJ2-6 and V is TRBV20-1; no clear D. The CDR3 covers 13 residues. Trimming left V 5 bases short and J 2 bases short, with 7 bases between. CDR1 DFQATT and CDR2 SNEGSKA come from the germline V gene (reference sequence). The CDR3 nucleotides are TGCAGTGCTTCGTCCACTGGGGCCAACGTCCTGACTTTC. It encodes CSASSTGANVLTF.

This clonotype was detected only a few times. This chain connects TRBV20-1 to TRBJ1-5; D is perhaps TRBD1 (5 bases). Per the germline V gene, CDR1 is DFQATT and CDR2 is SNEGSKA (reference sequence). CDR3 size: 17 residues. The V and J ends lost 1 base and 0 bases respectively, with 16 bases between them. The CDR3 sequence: CSARVGRGFNSNQPQHF. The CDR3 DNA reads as TGCAGTGCTAGAGTAGGTAGGGGATTCAATAGCAATCAGCCCCAGCATTTT.

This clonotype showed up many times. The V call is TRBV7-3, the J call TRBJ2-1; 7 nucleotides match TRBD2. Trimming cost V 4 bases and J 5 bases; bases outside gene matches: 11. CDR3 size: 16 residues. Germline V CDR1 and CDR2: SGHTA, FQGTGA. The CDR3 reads CASSWGLADEDNEQFF. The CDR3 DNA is TGTGCCAGCAGCTGGGGCCTAGCGGACGAGGACAATGAGCAGTTCTTC.

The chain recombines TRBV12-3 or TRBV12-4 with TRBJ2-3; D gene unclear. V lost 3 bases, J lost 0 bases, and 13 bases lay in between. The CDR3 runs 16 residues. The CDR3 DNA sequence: TGTGCCAGCAGTTTGTACCCCTATGTCAGCACAGATACGCAGTATTTT. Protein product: CASSLYPYVSTDTQYF.

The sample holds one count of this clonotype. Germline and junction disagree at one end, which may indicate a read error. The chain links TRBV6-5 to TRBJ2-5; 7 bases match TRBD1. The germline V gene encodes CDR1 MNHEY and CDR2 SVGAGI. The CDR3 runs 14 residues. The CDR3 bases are TGTGCCAGCAACCGCAACAGGGGACCCTACGAGCAGAACTTC. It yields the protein CASNRNRGPYEQNF.

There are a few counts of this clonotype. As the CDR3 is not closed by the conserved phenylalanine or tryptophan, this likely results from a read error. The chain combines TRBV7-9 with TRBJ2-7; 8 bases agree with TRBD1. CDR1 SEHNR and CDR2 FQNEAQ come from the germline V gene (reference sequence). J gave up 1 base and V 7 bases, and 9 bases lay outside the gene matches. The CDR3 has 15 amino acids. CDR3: CASTPGTGPSYEQYL. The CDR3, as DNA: TGTGCCAGCACCCCTGGGACAGGCCCTTCCTACGAGCAGTACCTC.

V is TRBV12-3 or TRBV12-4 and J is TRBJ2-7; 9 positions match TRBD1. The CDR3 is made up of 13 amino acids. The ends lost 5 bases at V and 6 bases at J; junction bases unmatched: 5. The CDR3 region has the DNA TGTGCCAGCAGTCTGGGACAGGGAGTCGAGCAGTACGTC. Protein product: CASSLGQGVEQYV.

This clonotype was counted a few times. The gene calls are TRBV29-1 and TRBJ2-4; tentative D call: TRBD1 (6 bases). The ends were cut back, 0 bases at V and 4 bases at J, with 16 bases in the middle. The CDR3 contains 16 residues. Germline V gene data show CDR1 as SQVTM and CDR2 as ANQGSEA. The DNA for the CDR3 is TGCAGCGTTGAAGATACGCCAGGGGTACTGAAAAACATTCAGTACTTC. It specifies CSVEDTPGVLKNIQYF. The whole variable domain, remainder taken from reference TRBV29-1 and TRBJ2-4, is SAVISQKPSRDICQRGTSLTIQCQVDSQVTMMFWYRQQPGQSLTLIATANQGSEATYESGFVIDKFPISRPNLTFSTLTVSNMSPEDSSIYLCSVEDTPGVLKNIQYFGAGTRLSVL.

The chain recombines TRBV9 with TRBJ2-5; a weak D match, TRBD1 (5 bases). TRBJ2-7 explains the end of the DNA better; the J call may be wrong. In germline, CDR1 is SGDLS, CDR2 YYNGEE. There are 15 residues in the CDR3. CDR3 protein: CASSVGQTTNYEQYF. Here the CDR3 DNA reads TGTGCCAGCAGCGTAGGACAGACAACCAACTACGAGCAGTACTTC.

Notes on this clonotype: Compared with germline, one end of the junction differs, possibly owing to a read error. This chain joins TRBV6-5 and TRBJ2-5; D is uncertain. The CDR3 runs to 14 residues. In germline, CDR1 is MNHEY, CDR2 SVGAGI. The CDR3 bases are TGTGCCAGCAGTTACTCGGGCGATCAAGAGGCCCAGTACTTC. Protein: CASSYSGDQEAQYF.

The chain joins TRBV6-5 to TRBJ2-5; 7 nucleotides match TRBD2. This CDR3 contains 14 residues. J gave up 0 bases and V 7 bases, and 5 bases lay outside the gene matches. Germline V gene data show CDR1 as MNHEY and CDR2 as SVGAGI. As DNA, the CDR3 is TGTGCCAGCACCTCGCGGGGGTACCAAGAGACCCAGTACTTC. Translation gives CASTSRGYQETQYF.

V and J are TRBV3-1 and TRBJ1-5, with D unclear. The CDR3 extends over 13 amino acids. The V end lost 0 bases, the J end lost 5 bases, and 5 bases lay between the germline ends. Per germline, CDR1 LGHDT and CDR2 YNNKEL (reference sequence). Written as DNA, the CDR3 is TGTGCCAGCAGCCAAGATCCAGATCAGCCCCAGCATTTT. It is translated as CASSQDPDQPQHF. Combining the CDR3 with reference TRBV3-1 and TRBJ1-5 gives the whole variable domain DTAVSQTPKYLVTQMGNDKSIKCEQNLGHDTMYWYKQDSKKFLKIMFSYNNKELIINETVPNRFSPKSPDKAHLNLHINSLELGDSAVYFCASSQDPDQPQHFGDGTRLSIL.

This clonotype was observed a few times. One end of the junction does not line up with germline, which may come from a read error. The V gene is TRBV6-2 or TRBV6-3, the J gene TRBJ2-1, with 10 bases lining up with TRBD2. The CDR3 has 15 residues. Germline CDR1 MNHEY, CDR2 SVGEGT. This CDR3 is CASSYSSGGANEQLF. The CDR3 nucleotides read TGTGCCAGCAGTTACTCGAGCGGGGGGGCCAATGAGCAGCTCTTC.

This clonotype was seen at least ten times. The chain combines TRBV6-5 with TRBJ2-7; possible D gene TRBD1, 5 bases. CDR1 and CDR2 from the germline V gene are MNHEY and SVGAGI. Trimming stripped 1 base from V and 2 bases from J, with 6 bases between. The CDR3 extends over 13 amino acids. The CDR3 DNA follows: TGTGCCAGCAGTTACTTACAGGCCTACGAGCAGTACTTC. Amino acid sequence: CASSYLQAYEQYF.

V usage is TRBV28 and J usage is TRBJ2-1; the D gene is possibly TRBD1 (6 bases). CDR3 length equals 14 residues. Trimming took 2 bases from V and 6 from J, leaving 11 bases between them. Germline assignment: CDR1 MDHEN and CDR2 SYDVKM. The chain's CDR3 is CASSLQGNVNEQFF. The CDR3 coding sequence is TGTGCCAGCAGTTTACAGGGGAATGTCAATGAGCAGTTCTTC.

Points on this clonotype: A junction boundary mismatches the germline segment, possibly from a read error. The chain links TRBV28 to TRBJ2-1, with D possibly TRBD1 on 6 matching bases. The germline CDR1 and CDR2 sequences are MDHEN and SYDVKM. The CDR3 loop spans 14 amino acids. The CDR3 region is CASKGLGQYYEQCF. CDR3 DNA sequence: TGTGCCAGCAAAGGGTTGGGACAATACTACGAGCAGTGCTTC.

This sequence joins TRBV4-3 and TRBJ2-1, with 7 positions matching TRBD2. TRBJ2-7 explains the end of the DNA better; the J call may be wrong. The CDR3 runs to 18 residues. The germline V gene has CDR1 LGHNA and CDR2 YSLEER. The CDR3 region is CASSQDRVQRGSSYEQYF. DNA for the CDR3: TGCGCCAGCAGCCAAGATCGGGTTCAGCGGGGAAGCTCCTACGAGCAGTACTTC.

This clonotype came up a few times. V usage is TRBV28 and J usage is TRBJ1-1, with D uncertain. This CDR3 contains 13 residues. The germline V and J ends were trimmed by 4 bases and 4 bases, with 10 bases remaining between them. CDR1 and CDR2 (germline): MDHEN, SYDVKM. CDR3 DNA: TGTGCCAGCAGTTCGGTCCAGTCCACTGAAGCTTTCTTT. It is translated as CASSSVQSTEAFF.

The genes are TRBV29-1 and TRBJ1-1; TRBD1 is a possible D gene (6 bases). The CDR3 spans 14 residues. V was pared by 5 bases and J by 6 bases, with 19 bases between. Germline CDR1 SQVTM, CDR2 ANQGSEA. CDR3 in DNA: TGCAGCGTTCTCCGTTACAGGGTGAATCCTGAAGCTTTCTTT. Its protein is CSVLRYRVNPEAFF.

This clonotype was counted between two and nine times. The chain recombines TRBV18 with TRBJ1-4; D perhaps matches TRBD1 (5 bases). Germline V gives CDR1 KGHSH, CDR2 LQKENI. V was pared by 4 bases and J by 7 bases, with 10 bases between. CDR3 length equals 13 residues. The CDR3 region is CASSLTASEKLFF. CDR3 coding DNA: TGTGCCAGCTCACTGACAGCCTCTGAAAAACTGTTTTTT. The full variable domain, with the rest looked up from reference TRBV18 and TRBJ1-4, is NAGVMQNPRHLVRRRGQEARLRCSPMKGHSHVYWYRQLPEEGLKFMVYLQKENIIDESGMPKERFSAEFPKEGPSILRIQQVVRGDSAAYFCASSLTASEKLFFGSGTQLSVL.